These T cell receptor beta chains were read from a single sample in a study of TIL therapy for anti-PD-1-resistant metastatic lung cancer. The assay was immunoSEQ multiplex PCR, and TCRdb's table has in-frame clones only and misses some. The data show tens of thousands of clones, 60% to 80% seen once. Sequencing used blood, obtained at baseline. Receptor source: a person aged 30 to 80 with non-small cell lung cancer. CDR3s include the opening cysteine and the closing phenylalanine or tryptophan. D genes are given only for firm matches. Clone size is given for some rows only: seen once, a few or many times, or a class if the clone is expanded.

J,D,V,size,CDR3,DNA
TRBJ2-5,-,TRBV3-1/TRBV3-2,-,CASSQDQETQYF,TGTGCCAGCAGCCAAGACCAAGAGACCCAGTACTTC
TRBJ2-5,TRBD1,TRBV2,few,CASRSRQGQETQYF,TGTGCCAGCAGGAGCAGACAGGGCCAAGAGACCCAGTACTTC
TRBJ2-7,-,TRBV3-1/TRBV3-2,few,CASSQGLQLEQYF,TGTGCCAGCAGCCAAGGACTCCAATTAGAGCAGTACTTC
TRBJ2-1,-,TRBV5-1,once,CASSSGTNIYNEQFF,TGCGCCAGCAGCTCCGGGACCAACATTTACAATGAGCAGTTCTTC
TRBJ1-2,TRBD1,TRBV6-5,-,CASIYDPGGFYGYTF,TGTGCCAGCATTTATGACCCAGGGGGCTTCTATGGCTACACCTTC
TRBJ2-3,TRBD2,TRBV4-1,-,CASSRAGGRGTDTQYF,TGCGCCAGCAGTCGAGCGGGGGGGCGGGGCACAGATACGCAGTATTTT
TRBJ1-3,-,TRBV6-5,-,CASSYGGGSGNTIYF,TGTGCCAGCAGTTACGGGGGTGGGTCGGGAAACACCATATATTTT
TRBJ1-4,-,TRBV7-6,-,CASSLGQHAGEKLFF,TGTGCCAGCAGCTTGGGACAACACGCGGGGGAAAAACTGTTTTTT
TRBJ1-2,-,TRBV21-1,-,CASGGAGGVGYGYTF,TGTGCCAGCGGGGGGGCAGGCGGGGTTGGCTATGGCTACACCTTC
TRBJ1-1,TRBD1,TRBV6-5,-,CASSLHRGETEAFF,TGTGCCAGCAGCCTTCACAGGGGTGAGACTGAAGCTTTCTTT
TRBJ2-3,TRBD2,TRBV3-1/TRBV3-2,-,CASSPSGAADTQYF,TGTGCCAGCAGCCCCAGCGGGGCTGCAGATACGCAGTATTTT
TRBJ2-7,TRBD2,TRBV5-4,few,CASSPLAGGPYEQYF,TGTGCCAGCAGCCCCTTAGCGGGAGGGCCCTACGAGCAGTACTTC
TRBJ2-5,-,TRBV7-9,medium-sized,CASSLGGPQETQYF,TGTGCCAGCAGCTTAGGGGGACCCCAAGAGACCCAGTACTTC
TRBJ1-1,-,TRBV5-5,few,CASSGGGGISTTEAFF,TGTGCCAGCAGCGGCGGGGGAGGGATCTCGACCACTGAAGCTTTCTTT
TRBJ2-5,-,TRBV2,-,CATQSQSVEETQYF,TGTGCCACCCAATCACAGTCGGTTGAAGAGACCCAGTACTTC
TRBJ1-6,-,TRBV3-1/TRBV3-2,few,CASSQGEINSPLHF,TGTGCCAGCAGCCAAGGGGAAATTAATTCACCCCTCCACTTT
TRBJ2-1,TRBD2,TRBV29-1,-,CSVEPELPTSGRAYLYNEQFF,TGCAGCGTTGAACCCGAGCTACCAACTAGCGGGAGGGCTTATCTTTACAATGAGCAGTTCTTC
TRBJ1-5,-,TRBV9,-,CASSVAGCNQPQHF,TGTGCCAGCAGCGTAGCAGGTTGCAATCAGCCCCAGCATTTT
TRBJ2-2,TRBD2,TRBV6-2/TRBV6-3,-,CASSAWTSDTGELFF,TGTGCCAGCAGTGCCTGGACTAGCGACACCGGGGAGCTGTTTTTT
TRBJ2-7,-,TRBV6-6,few,CASRGIPSYEQYF,TGTGCCAGCAGAGGGATACCCTCCTACGAGCAGTACTTC
TRBJ2-6,-,TRBV6-5,-,CASRSSGANVLTF,TGTGCCAGTCGGAGCTCTGGGGCCAACGTCCTGACTTTC
TRBJ2-1,-,TRBV6-6,-,CASSYSIGAEQFF,TGTGCCAGCAGTTACTCGATTGGGGCTGAGCAGTTCTTC
TRBJ2-2,-,TRBV9,once,CASSVYGGGGELFF,TGTGCCAGCAGCGTATACGGAGGAGGCGGGGAGCTGTTTTTT
TRBJ2-6,-,TRBV19,-,CASTSYTSGANVLTF,TGTGCCAGTACTTCATATACCTCTGGGGCCAACGTCCTGACTTTC
TRBJ1-2,TRBD1,TRBV15,once,CATSRDRQSYGYTF,TGTGCCACCAGCAGGGACAGGCAAAGTTATGGCTACACCTTC
TRBJ2-2,-,TRBV6-1,-,CASSEGIGGELFF,TGTGCCAGCAGTGAGGGAATCGGGGGGGAGCTGTTTTTT
TRBJ2-1,-,TRBV3-1/TRBV3-2,-,CASSQDQKEYNEQFF,TGTGCCAGCAGCCAAGATCAGAAGGAGTACAATGAGCAGTTCTTC
TRBJ1-4,-,TRBV5-4,-,CAGSPQPGVTNEKLFF,TGTGCCGGCAGCCCCCAACCAGGGGTAACAAATGAAAAACTGTTTTTT